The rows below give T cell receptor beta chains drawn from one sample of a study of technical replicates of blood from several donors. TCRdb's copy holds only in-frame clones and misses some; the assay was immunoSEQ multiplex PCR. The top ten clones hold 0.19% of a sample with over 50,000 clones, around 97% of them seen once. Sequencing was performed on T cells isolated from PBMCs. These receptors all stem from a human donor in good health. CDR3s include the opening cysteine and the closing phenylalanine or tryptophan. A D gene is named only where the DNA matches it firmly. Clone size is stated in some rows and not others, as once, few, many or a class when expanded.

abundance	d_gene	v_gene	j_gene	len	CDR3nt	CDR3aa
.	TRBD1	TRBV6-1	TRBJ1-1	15	TGTGCCAGCAGTGACACAAGGACAGGACGGACTGAAGCTTTCTTT	CASSDTRTGRTEAFF
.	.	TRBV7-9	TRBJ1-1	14	TGTGCCAGCAGCTTATCACCAGGAAACACTGAAGCTTTCTTT	CASSLSPGNTEAFF
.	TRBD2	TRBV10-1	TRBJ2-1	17	TGCGCCAGCAGTGGACTAGCGGGGACTCCACGTCGGAATGAGCAGTTCTTC	CASSGLAGTPRRNEQFF
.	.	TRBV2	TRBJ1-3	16	TGTGCCAGCAGTGTAGCCCCCGGGACAACTGGAAACACCATATATTTT	CASSVAPGTTGNTIYF
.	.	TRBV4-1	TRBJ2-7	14	TGCGCCAGCAGCCATCTCAGCGGCGGCACCGAGCAGTACTTC	CASSHLSGGTEQYF
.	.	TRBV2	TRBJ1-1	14	TGTGCCAGCGGCGAACAGGGAATGAACACTGAAGCTTTCTTT	CASGEQGMNTEAFF
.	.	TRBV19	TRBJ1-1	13	TGTGCCAGTAGTATGAACAGGAACACTGAAGCTTTCTTT	CASSMNRNTEAFF
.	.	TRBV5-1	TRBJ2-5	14	TGCGCCAGCAGCTTGGAGGGGATGCAAGAGACCCAGTACTTC	CASSLEGMQETQYF
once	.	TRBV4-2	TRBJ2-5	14	TGTGCCAGCAGCCAAGATTGGGGCTCGGAGACCCAGTACTTC	CASSQDWGSETQYF
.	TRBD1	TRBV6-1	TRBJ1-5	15	TGTGCCAGCAGTTTGGACAGGAATCTTCCTCAGCCCCAGCATTTT	CASSLDRNLPQPQHF
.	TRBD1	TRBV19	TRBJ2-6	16	TGTGCCAGTAGTCCCCAGGGGGCGGGGGGGGCCAACGTCCTGACTTTC	CASSPQGAGGANVLTF
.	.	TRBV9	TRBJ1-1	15	TGTGCCAGCAGCGTACTTGCAGGGCCGGAATCTGAAGCTTTCTTT	CASSVLAGPESEAFF
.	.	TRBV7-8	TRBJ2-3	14	TGTGCCAGCAGCGCAAGACAGGGCACAGATACGCAGTATTTT	CASSARQGTDTQYF
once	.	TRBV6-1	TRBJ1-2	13	TGTGCCAGCAGTGATCAGCGGAACTATGGCTACACCTTC	CASSDQRNYGYTF
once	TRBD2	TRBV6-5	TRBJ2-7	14	TGTGCCAGCAGTTATTCGACGGGAGGAGACGAGCAGTACTTC	CASSYSTGGDEQYF
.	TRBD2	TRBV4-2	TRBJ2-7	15	TGTGCCAGCAGCCAAGAGACCCGGCGGGGGGACGAGCAGTACTTC	CASSQETRRGDEQYF
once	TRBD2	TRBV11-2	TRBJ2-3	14	TGTGCCAGCAGCCTAGCGGGAGGCCCAGATACGCAGTATTTT	CASSLAGGPDTQYF
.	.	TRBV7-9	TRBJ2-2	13	TGTGCCAGCAGCCCACAGATCAAGGGGGAGCTGTTTTTT	CASSPQIKGELFF
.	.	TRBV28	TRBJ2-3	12	TGTGCCAGCTTCCAGGGTGGAAATACGCAGTATTTT	CASFQGGNTQYF
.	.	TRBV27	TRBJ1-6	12	TGTGCCAGCAGTCCCGGGGCGGGGGCCCTCCACTTT	CASSPGAGALHF
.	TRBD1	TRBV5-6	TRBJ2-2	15	TGTGCCAGCAGCTGGGACAGGGGGCAAACCGGGGAGCTGTTTTTT	CASSWDRGQTGELFF
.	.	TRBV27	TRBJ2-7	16	TGTGCCAGCAGTTTTCCCCCGGGAAATCAAGCCTACGAGCAGTACTTC	CASSFPPGNQAYEQYF
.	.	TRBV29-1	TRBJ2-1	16	TGCAGCGTTGGCAAAGGGTCCGGGCGAGGGAATAATGAGCAGTTCTTC	CSVGKGSGRGNNEQFF
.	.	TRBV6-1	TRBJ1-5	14	TGTGCCAGCAGTGACCCCCGGGGGTCTCAGCCCCAGCATTTT	CASSDPRGSQPQHF
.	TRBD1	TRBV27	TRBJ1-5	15	TGTGCCAGCAGTTTAGGGACAGGGGGACTGCAGCCCCAGCATTTT	CASSLGTGGLQPQHF
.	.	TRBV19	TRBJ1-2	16	TGTGCCAGTAGTATATTAGCATCGACAGTTCCATATGGCTACACCTTC	CASSILASTVPYGYTF
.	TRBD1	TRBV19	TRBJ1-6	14	TGTGCCAGTACCCTGACAGGGCGGGATTCACCCCTCCACTTT	CASTLTGRDSPLHF
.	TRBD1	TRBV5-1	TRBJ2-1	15	TGCGCCAGCAGCCAGACAGGGGCACCTCTCAATGAGCAGTTCTTC	CASSQTGAPLNEQFF
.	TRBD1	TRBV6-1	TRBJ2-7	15	TGTGCCAGCCGGCCCTACCGGGACAGGGGCTACGAGCAGTACTTC	CASRPYRDRGYEQYF
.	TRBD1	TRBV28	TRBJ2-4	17	TGTGCCAGCAGTTTAATCTCAGGGGGCGCAGCCAAAAACATTCAGTACTTC	CASSLISGGAAKNIQYF
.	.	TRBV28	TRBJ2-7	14	TGTGCCACCAAGGGACAATCTTTTGTAGGCGAGCAGTACTTC	CATKGQSFVGEQYF
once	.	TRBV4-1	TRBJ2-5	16	TGCGCCAGCAGCCAAGTTGACACCATCTTCCAAGAGACCCAGTACTTC	CASSQVDTIFQETQYF
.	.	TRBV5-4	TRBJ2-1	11	TGTGCCAGCAGCTCGTGGGGCGAGCAGTTCTTC	CASSSWGEQFF
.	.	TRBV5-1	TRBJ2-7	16	TGCGCCAGCAGCTTGGCCATTAGCGGATTAACCTACGAGCAGTACTTC	CASSLAISGLTYEQYF
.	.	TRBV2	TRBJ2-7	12	TGTGCCAGCAGTCGGGACATTTCCGAGCAGTACTTC	CASSRDISEQYF
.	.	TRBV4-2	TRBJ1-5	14	TGTGCCAGCAGCCAGGGATATGGCGGGGGGCCCCAGCATTTT	CASSQGYGGGPQHF
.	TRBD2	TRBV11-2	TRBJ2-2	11	TGTGCCGCGGGGGGAGCCGGGGAGCTGTTTTTT	CAAGGAGELFF
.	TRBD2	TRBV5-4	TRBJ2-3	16	TGTGCCAGCAGCCGCGGACTAGCGGGGAGCACAGATACGCAGTATTTT	CASSRGLAGSTDTQYF
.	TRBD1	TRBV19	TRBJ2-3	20	TGTGCCAGTAGTATAGGTAGTGCAGGGGGCGCCCTAGACGGCACAGATACGCAGTATTTT	CASSIGSAGGALDGTDTQYF
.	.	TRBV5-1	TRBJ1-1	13	TGCGCCAGCAGCCTCGGGGGGGACACTGAAGCTTTCTTT	CASSLGGDTEAFF